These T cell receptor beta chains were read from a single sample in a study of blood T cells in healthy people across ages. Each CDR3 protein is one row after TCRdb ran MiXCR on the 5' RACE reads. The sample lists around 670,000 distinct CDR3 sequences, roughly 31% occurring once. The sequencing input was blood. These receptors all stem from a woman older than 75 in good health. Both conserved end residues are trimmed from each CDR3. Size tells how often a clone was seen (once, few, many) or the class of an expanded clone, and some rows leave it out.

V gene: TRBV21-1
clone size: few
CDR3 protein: ASRTPRTAATQPQH

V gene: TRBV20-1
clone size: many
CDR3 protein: SARGALTNYGYT

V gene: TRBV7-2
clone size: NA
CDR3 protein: ASSFPAGRRNTEAF

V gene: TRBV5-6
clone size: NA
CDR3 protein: ASSLSRAYGYT

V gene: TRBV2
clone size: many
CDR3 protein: ASASGRGGTDTQY

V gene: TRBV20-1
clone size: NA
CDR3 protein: SATDVKDSYEQY

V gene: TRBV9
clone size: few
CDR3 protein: ASSSRGGADNEQF

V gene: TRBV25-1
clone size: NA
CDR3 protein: ASSEPGPASGYT

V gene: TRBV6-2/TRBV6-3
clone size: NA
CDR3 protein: ASSYRQSHTEAF

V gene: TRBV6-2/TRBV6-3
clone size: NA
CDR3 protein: ASSTRRGPPYEQY

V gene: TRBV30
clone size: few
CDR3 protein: AWSPGLNQPQH

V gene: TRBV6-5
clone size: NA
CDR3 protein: ASSYGSTDSSYNSPLH

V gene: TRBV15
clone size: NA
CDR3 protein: ATSPHYWDKTEAF

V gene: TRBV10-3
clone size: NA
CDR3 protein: AIRSDRDTGELF

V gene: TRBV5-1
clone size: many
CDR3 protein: ASSSAPGDYGYT

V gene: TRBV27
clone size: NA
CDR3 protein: AGTGGGGSNERLF

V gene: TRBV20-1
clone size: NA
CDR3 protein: SALRLTDTQS

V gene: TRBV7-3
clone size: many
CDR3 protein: ASSVRGVSDEQF

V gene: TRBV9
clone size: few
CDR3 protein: ASSEGQGGNTIY

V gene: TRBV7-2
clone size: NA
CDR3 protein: ASSPQGIHTEAF

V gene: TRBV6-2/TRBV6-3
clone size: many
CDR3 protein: ASIPQGARETQY

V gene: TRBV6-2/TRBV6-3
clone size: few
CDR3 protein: ASSYRGRGTDTQY

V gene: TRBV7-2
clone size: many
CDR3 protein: ASSPAGAGGLTDTQY

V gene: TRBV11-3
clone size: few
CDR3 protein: ASSPFCVGYSNQPQH

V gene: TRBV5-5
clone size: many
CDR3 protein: ASSLELYQETQY

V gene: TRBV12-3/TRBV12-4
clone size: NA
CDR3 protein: ASSFGQGYTDTQY